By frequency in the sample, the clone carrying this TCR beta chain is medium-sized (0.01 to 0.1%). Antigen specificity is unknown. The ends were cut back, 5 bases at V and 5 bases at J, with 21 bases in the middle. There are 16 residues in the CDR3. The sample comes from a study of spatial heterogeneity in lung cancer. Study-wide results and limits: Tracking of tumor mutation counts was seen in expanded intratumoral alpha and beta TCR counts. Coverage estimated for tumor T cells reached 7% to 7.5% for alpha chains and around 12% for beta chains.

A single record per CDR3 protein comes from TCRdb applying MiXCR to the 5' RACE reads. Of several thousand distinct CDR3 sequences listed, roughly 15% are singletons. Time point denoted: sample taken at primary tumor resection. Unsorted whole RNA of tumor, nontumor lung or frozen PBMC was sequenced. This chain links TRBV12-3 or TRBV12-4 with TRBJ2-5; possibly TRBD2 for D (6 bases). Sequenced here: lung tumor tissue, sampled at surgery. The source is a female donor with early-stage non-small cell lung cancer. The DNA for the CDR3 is TGTGCCAGCAGTCCATTTGGACTACCGGATTCCGAGACCCAGTACTTC. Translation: CASSPFGLPDSETQYF.